These 3 T cell receptor beta chains came from one sample sequenced in a study of cytomegalovirus exposure and HLA in healthy donors. Measured with immunoSEQ multiplex PCR; TCRdb has only the in-frame clones, and not every one. The table shows around 240,000 clones, with nearly 90% occurring only once. The material sequenced was PBMCs. These receptors originate from a woman between 18 and 29 years old in good health and CMV-seronegative.

The chain carries TRBV10-3 and TRBJ1-6; tentative D call: TRBD1 (6 bases). There are 14 residues in the CDR3. V gave up 3 bases and J gave up 10 bases, with 13 bases separating them. Germline V CDR1 and CDR2: ENHRY, SYGVKD. As DNA, the CDR3 is TGTGCCATCAGTGAAGGACAGAGGGACTCACCCCTCCACTTT. Translated: CAISEGQRDSPLHF.

This rearrangement joins TRBV27 to TRBJ1-1, with D perhaps matching TRBD1 (5 bases). The CDR3 extends over 14 amino acids. From germline, CDR1 is MNHEY and CDR2 SMNVEV (reference sequence). Between the trimmed V and J ends, which lost 7 bases and 2 bases, there was a span of 14 bases. The CDR3 here is CASTLGGFNTEAFF. The CDR3 DNA sequence: TGTGCCAGCACCCTGGGGGGTTTTAACACTGAAGCTTTCTTT.

As regards this clone: This sample also contains other DNA sequences that code for the same CDR3. The V call is TRBV7-9, the J call TRBJ1-1, with 8 bases aligning to TRBD1. The junction had 2 bases not matched to a gene; V was cut back by 4 bases and J by 1 base. CDR1 SEHNR and CDR2 FQNEAQ come from the germline V gene (reference sequence). The CDR3 extends over 14 amino acids. In nucleotides, the CDR3 is TGTGCCAGCAGCTCGGACAGGGAGAACACTGAAGCTTTCTTT. This translates into CASSSDRENTEAFF.